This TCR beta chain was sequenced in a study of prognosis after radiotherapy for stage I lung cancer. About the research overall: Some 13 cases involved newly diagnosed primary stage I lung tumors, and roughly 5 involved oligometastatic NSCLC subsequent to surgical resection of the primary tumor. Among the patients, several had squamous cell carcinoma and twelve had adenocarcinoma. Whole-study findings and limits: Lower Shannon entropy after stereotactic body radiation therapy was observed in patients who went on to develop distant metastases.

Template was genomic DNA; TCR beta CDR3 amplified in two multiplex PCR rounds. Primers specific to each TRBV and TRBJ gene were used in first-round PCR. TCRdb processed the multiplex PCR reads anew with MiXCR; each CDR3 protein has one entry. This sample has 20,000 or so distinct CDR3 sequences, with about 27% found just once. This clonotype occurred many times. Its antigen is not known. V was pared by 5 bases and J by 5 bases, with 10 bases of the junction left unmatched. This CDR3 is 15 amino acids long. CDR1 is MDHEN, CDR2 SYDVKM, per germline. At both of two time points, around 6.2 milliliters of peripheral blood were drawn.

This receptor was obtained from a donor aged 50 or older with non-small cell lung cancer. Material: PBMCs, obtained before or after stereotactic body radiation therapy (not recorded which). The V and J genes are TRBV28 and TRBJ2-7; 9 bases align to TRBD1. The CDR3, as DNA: TGTGCCAGCAGTCCCTACGGGACAGGGATTAACGAGCAGTACTTC. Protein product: CASSPYGTGINEQYF.